A single sample gave rise to the 25 T cell receptor beta chains below, sequenced in a study of blood T cell repertoires in COVID-19. Libraries were prepared by immunoSEQ multiplex PCR; TCRdb keeps only in-frame clonotypes and omits some of them. This table holds under 85,000 clones, around 87% found once. Sequencing was done on a sample of peripheral blood. All receptors derive from a man aged 50-59 years with acute or convalescent COVID-19.

V is TRBV5-4 and J is TRBJ1-5; TRBD1 is a possible D gene (5 bases). CDR1 is SGHNT and CDR2 is YYREEE in the germline V gene (reference sequence). The CDR3 is made up of 14 amino acids. V lost 2 bases and J lost 5, with 11 bases in between. The CDR3 region is CASSFGGSDQPQHF. Written as DNA, the CDR3 is TGTGCCAGCAGCTTCGGGGGGTCTGATCAGCCCCAGCATTTT. Together with reference TRBV5-4 and TRBJ1-5, the CDR3 gives the full variable domain: ETGVTQSPTHLIKTRGQQVTLRCSSQSGHNTVSWYQQALGQGPQFIFQYYREEENGRGNFPPRFSGLQFPNYSSELNVNALELDDSALYLCASSFGGSDQPQHFGDGTRLSIL.

The gene calls are TRBV6-6 and TRBJ1-5; TRBD1 matches 9 bases. The V segment lost 5 bases and the J segment 5 bases; nucleotides outside the gene matches: 16. The CDR3 length is 18 residues. From germline, CDR1 is MNHNY and CDR2 SVGAGI (reference sequence). The CDR3 protein is CASSPESGNTGGDQPQHF. CDR3 DNA: TGTGCCAGCAGTCCAGAATCGGGAAACACAGGGGGCGATCAGCCCCAGCATTTT.

The chain is built from TRBV2 and TRBJ1-4; D call uncertain. V gave up 1 base and J gave up 7 bases, with 10 bases separating them. The length of the CDR3 is 14 residues. Germline CDR1 and CDR2: SNHLY and FYNNEI. The CDR3: CASSEGFLGEKLFF. The CDR3, as DNA: TGTGCCAGCAGTGAAGGGTTTCTAGGTGAAAAACTGTTTTTT.

The V call is TRBV9, the J call TRBJ2-5; 14 bases line up with TRBD2. Germline-derived CDR1 and CDR2 are SGDLS and YYNGEE. This CDR3 contains 17 residues. Germline trimming cut 0 bases from V and 3 bases from J; bases unmatched to any gene: 4. This CDR3 is CASSVGTSGRRKETQYF. The CDR3 DNA sequence: TGTGCCAGCAGCGTAGGGACTAGCGGGAGGAGAAAAGAGACCCAGTACTTC.

The rearrangement joins TRBV18 to TRBJ2-3; D ambiguous. Trimming took 3 bases from V and 4 from J, leaving 5 bases between them. The CDR3 covers 12 residues. Germline CDR1 is KGHSH and CDR2 is LQKENI. The CDR3 sequence is CASSPAADTQYF. CDR3 coding DNA: TGTGCCAGCTCACCGGCGGCAGATACGCAGTATTTT.

This clone appeared a single time. This chain connects TRBV20-1 to TRBJ2-7, with unresolved D. The CDR3 covers 10 residues. V shed 3 bases and J shed 4 bases, with 4 bases lying between them. From germline, CDR1 is DFQATT and CDR2 SNEGSKA (reference sequence). CDR3: CSASGYEQYF. Written as DNA, the CDR3 is TGCAGTGCTAGCGGTTACGAGCAGTACTTC.

This chain uses TRBV7-2 with TRBJ1-2; 7 bases agree with TRBD1. This CDR3 comprises 14 residues. Per the germline V gene, CDR1 is SGHTA and CDR2 is FQGNSA. V trimming: 1 base; J trimming: 6 bases; junction bases outside the gene matches: 5. CDR3 in DNA: TGTGCCAGCAGCTTAGTGGCAGGGGGACATGGCTACACCTTC. Translated: CASSLVAGGHGYTF.

The chain employs TRBV4-1 and TRBJ1-2, with 8 bases matching TRBD1. Germline CDR1 and CDR2: MGHRA and YSYEKL. Trimming cost V 0 bases and J 8 bases; bases outside gene matches: 2. This CDR3 comprises 13 residues. CDR3 DNA sequence: TGCGCCAGCAGCCAAGATCGACAGGGGGGCTACACCTTC. This gives the protein CASSQDRQGGYTF.

The chain combines TRBV5-1 with TRBJ2-3; perhaps TRBD2 as D (6 bases). This CDR3 region has 13 residues. Trimming shortened V by 4 bases and J by 6 bases, and 12 bases separated the two germline ends. In germline, CDR1 is SGHRS, CDR2 YFSETQ. The CDR3 sequence is CASSRAGRDTQYF. The CDR3 DNA reads as TGCGCCAGCAGCCGCGCAGGGAGGGATACGCAGTATTTT.

V usage is TRBV5-1 and J usage is TRBJ2-3, with 9 bases lining up with TRBD1. V dropped 0 bases and J dropped 2; count of bases not matched to a gene: 19. The CDR3 has 21 amino acids. The germline V gene has CDR1 SGHRS and CDR2 YFSETQ. CDR3 amino acids: CASSLGPRTGAFLPHTDTQYF. In nucleotides, the CDR3 is TGCGCCAGCAGCTTGGGCCCACGGACAGGGGCTTTTCTACCACACACAGATACGCAGTATTTT.

This clone was observed a few times. The genes are TRBV5-1 and TRBJ2-7, with 7 bases fitting TRBD1. V lost 4 bases, J lost 5 bases, and 9 bases stayed unmatched. The V gene's germline CDR1 is SGHRS and CDR2 YFSETQ. CDR3 length: 14 residues. Written as DNA, the CDR3 is TGCGCCAGCAGCCGGGACAGCGATCGAGACGAGCAGTACTTC. It translates to CASSRDSDRDEQYF.

The chain recombines TRBV10-3 with TRBJ1-3; D unclear. The CDR3 has 14 residues. V was pared by 6 bases and J by 5 bases, with 14 bases between. Per germline, CDR1 ENHRY and CDR2 SYGVKD. The CDR3 region has the DNA TGTGCCATCAGACCCTTCGGGGTTAGAAACACCATATATTTT. Translated: CAIRPFGVRNTIYF.

This clone came up once. The gene calls are TRBV5-1 and TRBJ1-1; tentative D call: TRBD1 (5 bases). Trimming left V 0 bases short and J 0 bases short, with 6 bases between. The CDR3 is 14 residues long. CDR1 is SGHRS, CDR2 YFSETQ, per germline. CDR3 protein: CASSLGQMNTEAFF. The CDR3 DNA is TGCGCCAGCAGCTTGGGACAGATGAACACTGAAGCTTTCTTT. Together with reference TRBV5-1 and TRBJ1-1, the CDR3 gives the full variable domain: KAGVTQTPRYLIKTRGQQVTLSCSPISGHRSVSWYQQTPGQGLQFLFEYFSETQRNKGNFPGRFSGRQFSNSRSEMNVSTLELGDSALYLCASSLGQMNTEAFFGQGTRLTVV.

The chain employs TRBV6-1 and TRBJ2-7, with a possible D match to TRBD2 (5 bases). Germline V gives CDR1 MNHNS, CDR2 SASEGT. Trimming took 3 bases from V and 4 from J, leaving 16 bases between them. The CDR3 loop spans 15 amino acids. DNA of the CDR3: TGTGCCAGCAGTGAGACTAACTCCCCCTTTTACGAGCAGTACTTC. Residues: CASSETNSPFYEQYF.

The rearrangement joins TRBV4-3 to TRBJ2-1, with 11 bases identical to TRBD2. The CDR3 is 17 residues long. Germline CDR1 is LGHNA and CDR2 is YSLEER. V shed 2 bases and J 7 bases; nucleotides not matched to a gene: 10. CDR3 loop: CASSQLAVAGGQNEQFF. The CDR3 coding sequence is TGCGCCAGCAGCCAACTAGCGGTAGCGGGAGGGCAAAATGAGCAGTTCTTC.

The chain links TRBV2 to TRBJ1-2; 11 nucleotides agree with TRBD1. Per germline, CDR1 SNHLY and CDR2 FYNNEI. The CDR3 spans 15 residues. V was pared by 5 bases and J by 7 bases, with 9 bases of the junction left unmatched. CDR3 sequence: CASSPGGQGAPGYTF. CDR3 bases: TGTGCCAGCAGTCCGGGCGGACAGGGGGCGCCTGGCTACACCTTC.

The J gene is TRBJ2-7, the V gene TRBV2, with D perhaps TRBD2 (5 bases). The CDR3 totals 13 residues. V lost 7 bases and J 6 bases, leaving 16 bases between the germline ends. The germline V gene has CDR1 SNHLY and CDR2 FYNNEI. CDR3 residues: CASKSAGPGEQYF. CDR3 DNA: TGTGCCAGCAAATCCGCGGGTCCCGGCGAGCAGTACTTC.

The chain links TRBV5-1 to TRBJ1-6; D gene uncertain. The CDR3 has 13 amino acids. The V end was cut by 5 bases, the J end by 6 bases, with 9 bases between. CDR1 and CDR2 from the germline V gene are SGHRS and YFSETQ. The chain's CDR3 is CASSPEANSPLHF. Here the CDR3 DNA reads TGCGCCAGCAGTCCTGAGGCTAATTCACCCCTCCACTTT.

The rearrangement links TRBV11-2 to TRBJ2-1; D not certain. The V gene lost 1 base and the J gene lost 7 bases, with 11 bases spanning the gap. The CDR3 covers 14 residues. CDR1 SGHAT and CDR2 FQNNGV come from the germline V gene. DNA for the CDR3: TGTGCCAGCAGCTTAGCGGTCCAACGTAATGAGCAGTTCTTC. The encoded protein is CASSLAVQRNEQFF.

Regarding this clone: Mismatch with germline at one junction end may stem from a read error. The rearrangement uses TRBV7-2 and TRBJ1-6, with 7 bases matching TRBD1. Germline CDR1 is SGHTA and CDR2 is FQGNSA. The CDR3 is made up of 16 amino acids. CDR3 sequence: CASSLGDRSYNSPLHF. CDR3 sequence (DNA): TGTGCCAGCAGCTTAGGGGACAGAAGTTATAATTCACCTCTCCACTTT.

This sequence joins TRBV24-1 and TRBJ2-2; a possible D gene is TRBD1 (5 bases). Trimming removed 3 bases at V and 6 bases at J, with 10 bases between. This CDR3 has 14 residues. Germline CDR1 and CDR2: KGHDR and SFDVKD. The CDR3: CATSDNRIPGELFF. In DNA, the CDR3 is TGTGCCACCAGTGATAACAGGATTCCCGGGGAGCTGTTTTTT.

The chain employs TRBV19 and TRBJ1-5; TRBD1 agrees at 9 bases. Unmatched junction bases numbered 5, after V lost 6 bases and J lost 8 bases. Germline CDR1 and CDR2: LNHDA and SQIVND (reference sequence). The CDR3 length is 13 residues. The CDR3 DNA follows: TGTGCCAGTAGCTTACAGGGGGCGAAGCCCCAGCATTTT. It codes for CASSLQGAKPQHF.

The chain joins TRBV11-2 to TRBJ2-2; TRBD1 is a possible D gene (5 bases). V dropped 4 bases and J dropped 7 bases, with 13 bases sitting between them. CDR1 is SGHAT, CDR2 FQNNGV, per germline. The CDR3 is made up of 14 amino acids. DNA of the CDR3: TGTGCCAGCAGCTCCATGGGGCGGTACGGGGAGCTGTTTTTT. It specifies CASSSMGRYGELFF.

V gene TRBV10-3 combines with J gene TRBJ2-2; 10 positions agree with TRBD2. The CDR3 is 14 residues long. After removal of 8 bases from V and 2 bases from J, the junction contained 2 bases not matched to a gene. CDR1 is ENHRY, CDR2 SYGVKD, per germline. CDR3 nucleotide sequence: TGTGCCATCGGACTAGCGGAAAACACCGGGGAGCTGTTTTTT. Its translation: CAIGLAENTGELFF.

The chain uses TRBV6-5 and TRBJ2-1, with D possibly being TRBD2 (5 bases). V lost 8 bases and J lost 4, with 15 bases in between. This CDR3 has 14 residues. Germline V CDR1 and CDR2: MNHEY, SVGAGI. Here the CDR3 reads CASSQSGGYNEQFF. Here the CDR3 DNA reads TGTGCCAGCTCCCAATCTGGCGGGTACAATGAGCAGTTCTTC.